Presented here are 18 T cell receptor beta chains from one specimen sequenced in a study of technical replicates of blood from a handful of donors. Some clones are missing from TCRdb's copy, which holds only in-frame ones; the method was immunoSEQ multiplex PCR. This table has almost 90,000 clones, about 94% appearing once. The sequenced material came from T cells isolated from PBMCs. The receptor source for this set is a human donor in good health.

The chain uses TRBV6-1 and TRBJ1-3; D is undetermined. From germline, CDR1 is MNHNS and CDR2 SASEGT. The V end was cut by 6 bases, the J end by 1 base, with 16 bases between. The length of the CDR3 is 16 residues. The CDR3 loop reads CASRELPAGSGNTIYF. As DNA, the CDR3 is TGTGCCAGCAGGGAACTCCCGGCGGGGTCTGGAAACACCATATATTTT.

The chain links TRBV15 to TRBJ2-7, with TRBD1 matching 7 bases. Germline loops: CDR1 LNHNV, CDR2 YYDKDF (reference sequence). Losses at the gene ends were 8 bases for V and 5 bases for J; bases not matched to a gene: 15. The CDR3 covers 15 residues. The CDR3 sequence is CATSRDRGRFHEQYF. The CDR3 DNA reads as TGTGCCACCTCAAGAGATAGGGGGCGGTTCCACGAGCAGTACTTC.

The chain is built from TRBV27 and TRBJ2-2, with a tentative D call TRBD2 (5 bases). V was pared by 7 bases and J by 6 bases, with 24 bases between. Germline V gene sequence: CDR1 MNHEY, CDR2 SMNVEV (reference sequence). The CDR3 contains 17 residues. CDR3 residues: CASIKAASGKVPGELFF. DNA of the CDR3: TGTGCCAGCATAAAGGCCGCCTCGGGGAAAGTACCCGGGGAGCTGTTTTTT.

This clone was counted between two and nine times. The rearrangement joins TRBV2 to TRBJ1-6; tentative D call: TRBD1 (6 bases). Per germline, CDR1 SNHLY and CDR2 FYNNEI. Trimming pared 11 bases from V and 8 bases from J, leaving 22 bases between. The CDR3 runs to 15 residues. CDR3: CAGITGTGEDSPLHF. The DNA for the CDR3 is TGTGCCGGGATAACAGGGACGGGTGAGGATTCACCCCTCCACTTT. Variable domain in full (rest from reference TRBV2 and TRBJ1-6): EPEVTQTPSHQVTQMGQEVILRCVPISNHLYFYWYRQILGQKVEFLVSFYNNEISEKSEIFDDQFSVERPDGSNFTLKIRSTKLEDSAMYFCAGITGTGEDSPLHFGNGTRLTVT.

The CDR3: CSADGGQEFEQFF. CDR3 DNA sequence: TGCAGCGCGGATGGGGGCCAGGAGTTTGAGCAGTTCTTC. V and J are TRBV29-1 and TRBJ2-1, with D possibly matching TRBD1 (6 bases). CDR3 length equals 13 residues. Germline V CDR1 and CDR2: SQVTM, ANQGSEA. The V gene lost 7 bases and the J gene lost 9 bases, with 19 bases spanning the gap.

The chain links TRBV19 to TRBJ2-7, with a possible D match to TRBD1 (5 bases). V gave up 1 base and J gave up 2 bases, with 6 bases separating them. In germline, CDR1 is LNHDA, CDR2 SQIVND (reference sequence). CDR3 length equals 13 residues. The CDR3 nucleotides read TGTGCCAGTAGTATAGGCAGGGCCTACGAGCAGTACTTC. It translates to CASSIGRAYEQYF.

The chain uses TRBV27 and TRBJ2-1, with 8 bases matching TRBD2. V lost 6 bases to trimming and J lost 5 bases; unmatched junction nucleotides: 12. The CDR3 totals 16 residues. The germline gives CDR1 MNHEY, CDR2 SMNVEV (reference sequence). CDR3 sequence: CASRETSAEPHNEQFF. CDR3 nucleotides: TGTGCCAGCAGAGAGACTAGCGCCGAACCCCACAATGAGCAGTTCTTC.

The table lists this clone with a count of one. The chain links TRBV5-1 to TRBJ2-5, with a weak D call TRBD1 (6 bases). This CDR3 is 17 amino acids long. Germline CDR1 SGHRS, CDR2 YFSETQ. Trimming pared 4 bases from V and 3 bases from J, leaving 22 bases between. CDR3 amino acids: CASSLGASQGPEETQYF. CDR3 nucleotides: TGCGCCAGCAGCCTAGGAGCCTCGCAGGGGCCAGAAGAGACCCAGTACTTC.

The rearrangement links TRBV5-6 to TRBJ2-7, with D possibly TRBD2 on 6 matching bases. V lost 4 bases and J lost 4, with 9 bases in between. The germline V gene has CDR1 SGHDT and CDR2 YYEEEE. The CDR3 covers 12 residues. CDR3 sequence: CASSPGGYEQYF. The CDR3 DNA sequence: TGTGCCAGCAGCCCCGGGGGATACGAGCAGTACTTC.

V is TRBV9 and J is TRBJ2-1; 7 nucleotides line up with TRBD1. V lost 4 bases and J lost 6; bases outside the gene matches: 7. The CDR3 contains 14 residues. Germline V gives CDR1 SGDLS, CDR2 YYNGEE. The CDR3 loop reads CASSTRTGPNEQFF. The CDR3 bases are TGTGCCAGCAGCACCCGGACAGGACCCAATGAGCAGTTCTTC.

This clone was seen only once. The chain employs TRBV4-1 and TRBJ1-5; TRBD1 matches 8 bases. CDR3 size: 15 residues. Germline trimming cut 0 bases from V and 5 bases from J; bases unmatched to any gene: 3. Germline values: CDR1 MGHRA, CDR2 YSYEKL. This CDR3 is CASSQEGQDDQPQHF. In DNA, the CDR3 is TGCGCCAGCAGCCAAGAGGGACAGGATGATCAGCCCCAGCATTTT.

The chain recombines TRBV2 with TRBJ2-2; no firm D call. Trimming took 2 bases from V and 7 from J, leaving 11 bases between them. The CDR3 totals 14 residues. Germline assignment: CDR1 SNHLY and CDR2 FYNNEI. The CDR3 loop reads CASSERHTGGELFF. CDR3 bases: TGTGCCAGCAGTGAAAGGCATACGGGCGGGGAGCTGTTTTTT.

This rearrangement joins TRBV7-9 to TRBJ2-1; 12 bases fit TRBD2. The CDR3 loop spans 18 amino acids. J gave up 6 bases and V 5 bases, and 14 bases lay outside the gene matches. From germline, CDR1 is SEHNR and CDR2 FQNEAQ (reference sequence). This chain's CDR3 is CASSIRDMGLAGRNEQFF. For the CDR3, the DNA is TGTGCCAGCAGCATTCGGGACATGGGACTAGCGGGTCGCAATGAGCAGTTCTTC. The full variable domain, its missing parts supplied by reference TRBV7-9 and TRBJ2-1, is DTGVSQNPRHKITKRGQNVTFRCDPISEHNRLYWYRQTLGQGPEFLTYFQNEAQLEKSRLLSDRFSAERPKGSFSTLEIQRTEQGDSAMYLCASSIRDMGLAGRNEQFFGPGTRLTVL.

This chain connects TRBV5-8 to TRBJ1-5; D remains unclear. The length of the CDR3 is 14 residues. Trimming cost V 1 base and J 1 base, with 6 bases left between them. Germline CDR1 is SGHTS and CDR2 is YDEGEE. CDR3 sequence (DNA): TGTGCCAGCAGCTTGTTGGGCAGCAATCAGCCCCAGCATTTT. Translated, it gives CASSLLGSNQPQHF.

The chain links TRBV7-9 to TRBJ2-4; D gene uncertain. Trimming removed 3 bases at V and 6 bases at J, with 9 bases between. The CDR3 runs to 13 residues. Germline loops: CDR1 SEHNR, CDR2 FQNEAQ (reference sequence). CDR3 amino acids: CASSFNPLNIQYF. CDR3 coding DNA: TGTGCCAGCAGCTTTAATCCTTTAAACATTCAGTACTTC. The entire variable domain, with the rest obtained from reference TRBV7-9 and TRBJ2-4, is as follows: DTGVSQNPRHKITKRGQNVTFRCDPISEHNRLYWYRQTLGQGPEFLTYFQNEAQLEKSRLLSDRFSAERPKGSFSTLEIQRTEQGDSAMYLCASSFNPLNIQYFGAGTRLSVL.

V gene TRBV4-1 combines with J gene TRBJ1-1; D is possibly TRBD1 (5 bases). The V gene lost 5 bases and the J gene lost 0 bases, with 7 bases spanning the gap. Germline values: CDR1 MGHRA, CDR2 YSYEKL. The CDR3 loop spans 13 amino acids. The CDR3 DNA sequence: TGCGCCAGCAGCGGACAAATGAACACTGAAGCTTTCTTT. Translation: CASSGQMNTEAFF.

The CDR3 sequence: CASGSILGQGLVHEQFF. CDR3 DNA sequence: TGTGCTAGTGGTTCTATCCTGGGACAGGGATTGGTCCATGAGCAGTTCTTC. The chain has TRBV12-5 and TRBJ2-1; 9 nucleotides match TRBD1. The CDR3 sequence is 17 residues long. CDR1 LGHNT and CDR2 FRNRAP come from the germline V gene. Germline trimming cut 4 bases from V and 8 bases from J; bases unmatched to any gene: 15.

V is TRBV28 and J is TRBJ1-5; 8 bases map to TRBD1. This CDR3 is built from 14 residues. J lost 5 bases, V lost 5 bases, and 5 bases had no gene match. Germline V gives CDR1 MDHEN, CDR2 SYDVKM. In nucleotides, the CDR3 is TGTGCCAGCAGTCCCGGACAGGGTGATCAGCCCCAGCATTTT. Translated, it gives CASSPGQGDQPQHF.